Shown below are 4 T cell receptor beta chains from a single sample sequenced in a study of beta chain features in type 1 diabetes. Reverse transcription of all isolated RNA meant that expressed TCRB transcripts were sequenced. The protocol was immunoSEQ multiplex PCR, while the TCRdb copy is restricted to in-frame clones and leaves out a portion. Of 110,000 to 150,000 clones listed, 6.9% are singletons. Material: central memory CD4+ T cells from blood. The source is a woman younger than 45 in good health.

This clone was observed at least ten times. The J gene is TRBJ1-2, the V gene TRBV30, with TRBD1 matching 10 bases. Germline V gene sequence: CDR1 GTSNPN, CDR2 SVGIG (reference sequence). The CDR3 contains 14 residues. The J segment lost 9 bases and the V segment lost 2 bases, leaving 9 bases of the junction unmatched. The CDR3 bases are TGTGCCTGGAGTAGAGCGACAGGGGGCCTCCGCTACACCTTC. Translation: CAWSRATGGLRYTF.

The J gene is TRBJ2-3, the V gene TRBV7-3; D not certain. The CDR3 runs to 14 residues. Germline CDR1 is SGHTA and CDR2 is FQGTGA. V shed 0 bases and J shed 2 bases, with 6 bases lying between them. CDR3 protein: CASSLTGYTDTQYF. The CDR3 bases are TGTGCCAGCAGCTTAACGGGCTACACAGATACGCAGTATTTT.

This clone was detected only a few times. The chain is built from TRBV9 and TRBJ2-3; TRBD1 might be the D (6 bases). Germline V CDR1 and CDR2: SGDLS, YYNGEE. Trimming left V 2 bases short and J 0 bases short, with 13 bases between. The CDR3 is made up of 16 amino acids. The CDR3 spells CASSVDRAASTDTQYF. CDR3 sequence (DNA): TGTGCCAGCAGCGTGGACAGAGCTGCTAGCACAGATACGCAGTATTTT.

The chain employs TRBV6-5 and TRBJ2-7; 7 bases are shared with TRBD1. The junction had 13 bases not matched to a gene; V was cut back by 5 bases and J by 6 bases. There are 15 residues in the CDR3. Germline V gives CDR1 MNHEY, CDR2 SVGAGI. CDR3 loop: CASSNAGGRRGEQYF. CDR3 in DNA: TGTGCCAGCAGTAACGCAGGGGGAAGAAGAGGCGAGCAGTACTTC.